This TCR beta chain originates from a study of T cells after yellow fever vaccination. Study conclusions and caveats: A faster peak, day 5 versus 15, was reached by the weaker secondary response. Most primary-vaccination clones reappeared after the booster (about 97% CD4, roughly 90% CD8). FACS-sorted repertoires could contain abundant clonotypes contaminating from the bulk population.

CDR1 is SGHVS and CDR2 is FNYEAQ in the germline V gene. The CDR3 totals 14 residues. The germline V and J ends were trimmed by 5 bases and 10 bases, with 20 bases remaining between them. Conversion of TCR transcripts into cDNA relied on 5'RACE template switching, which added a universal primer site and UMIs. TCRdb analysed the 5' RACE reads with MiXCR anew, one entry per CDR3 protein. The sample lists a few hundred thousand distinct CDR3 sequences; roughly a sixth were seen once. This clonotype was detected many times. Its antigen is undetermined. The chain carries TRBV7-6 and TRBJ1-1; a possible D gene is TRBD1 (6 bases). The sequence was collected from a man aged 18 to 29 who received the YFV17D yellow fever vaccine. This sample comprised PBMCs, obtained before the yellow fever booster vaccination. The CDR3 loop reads CASSPGVKGGGAFF. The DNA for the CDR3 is TGTGCCAGCAGCCCAGGGGTGAAGGGTGGTGGAGCTTTCTTT.